The T cell receptor (beta chain) described here comes from a study of blood T cell repertoires in COVID-19. For the study at large: Sites in the United States, Italy and Spain provided acute and convalescent COVID-19 samples.

Per germline, CDR1 MNHEY and CDR2 SVGEGT. CDR3 size: 16 residues. Trimming took off 0 bases at V and 5 bases at J, with 16 bases between the two ends. In the authors' methods: Reference gene primer amplification in the assay estimated nucleated cell counts. The assay was immunoSEQ multiplex PCR, and TCRdb's table has in-frame clones only and misses some. D and trimming come from the DNA, and the V and J calls and clone size come from that table. In the table there are more than 300,000 clones, 89% of which are singletons. This TCR derives from a man aged 18 to 30 who had recovered from COVID-19. This sequence joins TRBV6-2 or TRBV6-3 and TRBJ2-5, with a possible D match to TRBD1 (6 bases). The material sequenced was peripheral blood. CDR3 coding DNA: TGTGCCAGCAGTTACTCGATGGTAGGGGGTCGGGAGACCCAGTACTTC. Its translation is CASSYSMVGGRETQYF.